This TCR beta chain comes out of a study of CD8 T cells in Susac syndrome. From blood CD8+ and CD4+ T cells, the TCR beta chain was sequenced. Matched for age and sex, the controls were healthy donors. Negative isolation yielded the CD8+ and CD4+ T cells, while FACS enriched the TEMRA cells. With V trimmed by 0 bases and J by 7 bases, 13 bases remained unmatched. Per germline, CDR1 MGHRA and CDR2 YSYEKL. This CDR3 region has 17 residues. An input of roughly 0.5 to 1 ug of RNA was subjected to reverse transcription using random hexamers. Amplification of TCR beta CDR3 by immunoSEQ multiplex PCR spanned 54 Vbeta and 13 Jbeta. TCRdb re-analysed the immunoSEQ multiplex PCR reads in MiXCR, keeping a single row per CDR3 protein. Among about 90,000 distinct CDR3 sequences, 90% to 95% were seen once, and the ten largest hold 0.25% to 0.4%.

The chain links TRBV4-1 to TRBJ2-3; TRBD1 matches 7 bases. Sequencing was performed on CD8+ T cells from PBMCs. This TCR derives from a human donor in good health. The chain's CDR3 is CASSQDLKDRRWNTQYF. The CDR3, as DNA: TGCGCCAGCAGCCAAGATCTGAAGGACAGGCGGTGGAATACGCAGTATTTT.